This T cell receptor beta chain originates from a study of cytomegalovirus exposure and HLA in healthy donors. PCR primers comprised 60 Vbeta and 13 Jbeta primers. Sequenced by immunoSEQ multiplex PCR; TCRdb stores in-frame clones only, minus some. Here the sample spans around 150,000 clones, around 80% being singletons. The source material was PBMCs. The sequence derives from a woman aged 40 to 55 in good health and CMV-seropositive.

The CDR3 bases are TGTGCCAGCAGCTTAGAATTGCACAGGGCATACGAGCAGTACTTC. It specifies CASSLELHRAYEQYF. The chain carries TRBV7-2 and TRBJ2-7; D possibly corresponds to TRBD1 (6 bases). Trimming shortened V by 1 base and J by 4 bases, and 14 bases separated the two germline ends. This CDR3 comprises 15 residues. Germline V gene sequence: CDR1 SGHTA, CDR2 FQGNSA.